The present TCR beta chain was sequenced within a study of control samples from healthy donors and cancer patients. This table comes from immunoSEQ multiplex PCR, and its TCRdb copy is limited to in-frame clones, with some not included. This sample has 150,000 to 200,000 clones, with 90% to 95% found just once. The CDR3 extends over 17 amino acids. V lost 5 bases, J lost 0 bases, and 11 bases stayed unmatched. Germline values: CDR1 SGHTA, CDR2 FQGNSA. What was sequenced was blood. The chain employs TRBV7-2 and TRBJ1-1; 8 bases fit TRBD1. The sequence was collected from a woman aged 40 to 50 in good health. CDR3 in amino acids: CASSEFGGGQVNTEAFF. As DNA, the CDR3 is TGTGCCAGCAGCGAATTTGGGGGGGGACAGGTGAACACTGAAGCTTTCTTT.